This TCR beta chain was profiled in a study of OX40 agonist ivuxolimab in advanced cancers. Overall study context: Previous treatment with anti-PD-1, anti-PD-L1 or anti-CTLA-4 therapy was allowed; 30% to 50% had received some. Three patients had partial responses: one hepatocellular carcinoma, two cutaneous melanoma.

Researchers took blood at baseline, on cycle 4 day 1, and on cycle 7 day 1. Here immunoSEQ multiplex PCR was the method, and the copy in TCRdb shows in-frame clones only, minus some. The sample yields tens of thousands of clones, more than 80% seen once. Germline CDR1 and CDR2: SEHNR and FQNEAQ (reference sequence). V was trimmed by 1 base and J by 3 bases, leaving 15 bases between them. CDR3 size: 17 residues. Comment on this clone: What it binds is not known.

Study conclusions and caveats: Part of the nonresponder group also had normalized T-cell clonal expansion that was low.

This chain connects TRBV7-9 to TRBJ1-4; D uncertain. Specimen: CD4+ or CD8+ T cells sorted from blood, collected in a trial of the OX40 agonist ivuxolimab. The receptor's source is an adult with an advanced solid tumor such as melanoma, head and neck, liver or kidney cancer. The CDR3 DNA is TGTGCCAGCAGCTTAGGGTTGGTGTCGACGGCTAATGAAAAACTGTTTTTT. This codes for CASSLGLVSTANEKLFF.